The T cell receptor (beta chain) under discussion was sequenced for a study of cytomegalovirus exposure and HLA in healthy donors. The PCR made use of 60 Vbeta and 13 Jbeta primers. The data were produced by immunoSEQ multiplex PCR, yet TCRdb's version contains in-frame clones alone and is incomplete. The sample has some 74,000 clones, around three quarters seen once. Study results and limitations: When the data were analyzed later, several of the most significant clusters appeared to be linked to common viral pathogens. The investigators catalogued about 170 TCR beta chains as cytomegalovirus-associated. Later work found most CMV-associated TCR beta chains apparently HLA-restricted.

Germline V gives CDR1 SGHTA, CDR2 FQGNSA. This CDR3 has 13 amino acids. Trimming at V came to 8 bases and at J to 9 bases, leaving 8 bases not matched to a gene. Of note for this clone: Its antigen is undetermined.

Donors sampled were nominally healthy, though unrecorded immune exposures were likely. This receptor was obtained from a male donor in good health and CMV-seronegative. The sample comprised PBMCs. The genes are TRBV7-2 and TRBJ2-1, with 9 nucleotides matching TRBD2. The CDR3 sequence: CASDPGTSFEQFF. CDR3 nucleotide sequence: TGTGCCAGCGATCCCGGGACTAGCTTTGAGCAGTTCTTC.